This T cell receptor (beta chain) was captured in a study of T cells in Graves' hyperthyroidism and ophthalmopathy. Study background: Initial diagnosis, before any treatment, was when peripheral blood was collected.

This clonotype has at least ten counts. What it recognizes is unknown. Overall study findings and caveats: Most clonotypes that expanded in the thyroid above 0.001 also showed up in blood.

CDR3 length equals 13 residues. V was pared by 3 bases and J by 2 bases, with 10 bases between. Germline CDR1 is DFQATT and CDR2 is SNEGSKA (reference sequence). Using RNA transcripts as the source, TCR beta CDR3 regions were amplified. RT-PCR in the first round (using the HTBI primer set) targeted the TCR CDR3. TCRdb re-analysed the multiplex PCR reads in MiXCR, keeping a single row per CDR3 protein. The table includes around 240,000 distinct CDR3 sequences, around 17% detected once. The sample consisted of blood. V and J are TRBV20-1 and TRBJ1-2, with D maybe TRBD1 (5 bases). The source is a woman between 18 and 30 years old with Graves' ophthalmopathy. The CDR3: CSASPHRNYGYTF. CDR3 coding DNA: TGCAGTGCTAGCCCGCACAGGAACTATGGCTACACCTTC.